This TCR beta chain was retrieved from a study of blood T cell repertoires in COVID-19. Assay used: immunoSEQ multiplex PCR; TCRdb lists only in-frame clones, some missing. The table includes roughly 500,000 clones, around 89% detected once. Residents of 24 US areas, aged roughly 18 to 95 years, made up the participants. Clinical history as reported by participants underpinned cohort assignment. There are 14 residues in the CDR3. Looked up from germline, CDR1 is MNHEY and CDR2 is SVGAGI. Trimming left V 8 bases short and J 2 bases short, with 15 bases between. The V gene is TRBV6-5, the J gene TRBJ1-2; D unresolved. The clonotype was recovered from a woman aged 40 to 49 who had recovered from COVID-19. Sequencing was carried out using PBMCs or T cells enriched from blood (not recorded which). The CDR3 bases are TGTGCCAGCCGCCCCGCGGAAAAAAACTATGGCTACACCTTC. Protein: CASRPAEKNYGYTF.